Listed below are T cell receptor beta chains from one sample, sequenced in a study of blood T cell repertoires in COVID-19. The table came from immunoSEQ multiplex PCR; TCRdb's copy has only in-frame clones and leaves some out. The sample has 260,000 or so clones, approximately 80% seen once. Material: peripheral blood. The source of these receptors is a woman in her 70s with acute or convalescent COVID-19. Each CDR3 is given with its conserved first and last residue. Fields, in order: J gene, clone size, D gene, V gene, CDR3 DNA, CDR3 protein. A D gene is named only where the DNA matches it firmly. Size is omitted from some rows. Given values are once, few, many or a class for expanded clones.

>TRBJ2-5|-|-|TRBV14
TGTGCCAGCAGCCAATGGAGCGAGACCCAGTACTTC
CASSQWSETQYF
>TRBJ2-7|-|-|TRBV7-8
TGTGCCAGCAAAAGGACACCCTCCTACGAGCAGTACTTC
CASKRTPSYEQYF
>TRBJ1-3|few|TRBD1|TRBV10-3
TGTGCCATCAGTGCCCGGACAGGGGGAAACACCATATATTTT
CAISARTGGNTIYF
>TRBJ2-3|-|TRBD1|TRBV20-1
TGCAGTGCTAGTCGACAGGGCGCGGGAGATACGCAGTATTTT
CSASRQGAGDTQYF
>TRBJ1-1|-|-|TRBV3-1/TRBV3-2
TGTGCCAGCAGCCAAGAGGGGGGGCCCTTGGGTGCTTTCTTT
CASSQEGGPLGAFF
>TRBJ1-2|-|-|TRBV5-4
TGTGCCAGCAGCTTGGCTGGACAGCCCTACGGGTATGGCTACACCTTC
CASSLAGQPYGYGYTF
>TRBJ1-6|-|-|TRBV28
TGTGCCAGCAGTTGGCGGGGCGCCTATAATTCACCCCTCCACTTT
CASSWRGAYNSPLHF
>TRBJ2-3|few|TRBD2|TRBV7-9
TGTGCCAGCAGCTTAGCAAATAGCGGGGGGGCCACAGATACGCAGTATTTT
CASSLANSGGATDTQYF
>TRBJ2-1|-|-|TRBV10-2
TGCGCCAGCAGTGACATGTCAGGGCAGTTCTTC
CASSDMSGQFF
>TRBJ1-2|once|-|TRBV7-2
TGTGCCAGCAGCTTAGGGGTCGCGTTGAGGGGCTACACCTTC
CASSLGVALRGYTF
>TRBJ1-3|-|TRBD1|TRBV30
TGTGCCTGTCAAACAAAGACAGGGGGTGGAAACACCATATATTTT
CACQTKTGGGNTIYF
>TRBJ1-4|-|-|TRBV6-5
TGTGCCAGCATGGGCCGGCAGGTTACTAATGAAAAACTGTTTTTT
CASMGRQVTNEKLFF
>TRBJ1-2|many|-|TRBV7-8
TGTGCCAGCAGCTTAGGGAGGGCCAGCTATGGCTACACCTTC
CASSLGRASYGYTF
>TRBJ1-1|-|-|TRBV30
TGTGCCTGGAGTACGGACTTCACTGAAGCTTTCTTT
CAWSTDFTEAFF
>TRBJ1-2|-|TRBD1|TRBV30
TGTGCCTGGGTTACAGGGGGCTTTAACTATGGCTACACCTTC
CAWVTGGFNYGYTF